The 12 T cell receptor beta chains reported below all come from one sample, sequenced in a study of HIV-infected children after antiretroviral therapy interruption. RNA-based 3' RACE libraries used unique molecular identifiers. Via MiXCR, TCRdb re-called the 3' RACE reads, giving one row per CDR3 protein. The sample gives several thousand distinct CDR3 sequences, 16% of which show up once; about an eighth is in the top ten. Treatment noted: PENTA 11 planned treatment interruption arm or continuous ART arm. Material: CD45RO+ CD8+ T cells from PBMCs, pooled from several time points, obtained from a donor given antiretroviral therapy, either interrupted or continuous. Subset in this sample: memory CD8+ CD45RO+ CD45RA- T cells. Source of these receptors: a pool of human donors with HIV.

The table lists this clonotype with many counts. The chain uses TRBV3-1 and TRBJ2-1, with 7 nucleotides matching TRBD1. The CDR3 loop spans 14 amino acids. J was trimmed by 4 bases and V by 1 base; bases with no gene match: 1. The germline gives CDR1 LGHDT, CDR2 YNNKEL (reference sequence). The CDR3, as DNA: TGTGCCAGCAGCCAAGGACAGGGATACAATGAGCAGTTCTTC. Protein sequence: CASSQGQGYNEQFF.

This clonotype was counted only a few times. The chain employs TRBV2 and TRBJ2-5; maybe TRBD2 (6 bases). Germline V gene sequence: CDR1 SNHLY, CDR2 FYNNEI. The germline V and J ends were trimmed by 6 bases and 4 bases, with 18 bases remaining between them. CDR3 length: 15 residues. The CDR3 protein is CASSGTGTSGETQYF. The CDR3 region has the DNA TGTGCCAGCAGCGGCACCGGGACTTCTGGAGAGACCCAGTACTTC.

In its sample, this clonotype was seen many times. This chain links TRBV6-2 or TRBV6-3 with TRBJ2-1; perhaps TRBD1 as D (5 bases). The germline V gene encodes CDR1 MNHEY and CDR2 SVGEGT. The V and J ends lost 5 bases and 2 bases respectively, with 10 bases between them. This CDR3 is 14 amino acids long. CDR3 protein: CASSPQGPYNEQFF. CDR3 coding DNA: TGTGCCAGCAGTCCCCAGGGCCCCTACAATGAGCAGTTCTTC.

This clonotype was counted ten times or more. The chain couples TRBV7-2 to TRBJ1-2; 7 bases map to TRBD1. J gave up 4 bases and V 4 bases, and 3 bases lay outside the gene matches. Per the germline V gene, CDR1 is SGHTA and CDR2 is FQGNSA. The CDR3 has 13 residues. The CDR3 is CASSWGQTYGYTF. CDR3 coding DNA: TGTGCCAGCAGCTGGGGACAGACCTATGGCTACACCTTC.

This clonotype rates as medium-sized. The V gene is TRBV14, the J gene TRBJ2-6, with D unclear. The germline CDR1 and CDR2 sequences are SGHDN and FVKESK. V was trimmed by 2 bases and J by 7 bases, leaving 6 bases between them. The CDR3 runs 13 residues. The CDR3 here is CASSQNPANVLTF. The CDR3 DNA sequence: TGTGCCAGCAGCCAAAATCCAGCCAACGTCCTGACTTTC.

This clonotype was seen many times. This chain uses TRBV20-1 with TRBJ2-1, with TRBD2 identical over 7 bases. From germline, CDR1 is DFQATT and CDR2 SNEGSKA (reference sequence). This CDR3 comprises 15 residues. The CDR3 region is CSPAAGDSSYNEQFF. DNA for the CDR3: TGCAGCCCGGCGGCGGGAGATAGCTCCTACAATGAGCAGTTCTTC.

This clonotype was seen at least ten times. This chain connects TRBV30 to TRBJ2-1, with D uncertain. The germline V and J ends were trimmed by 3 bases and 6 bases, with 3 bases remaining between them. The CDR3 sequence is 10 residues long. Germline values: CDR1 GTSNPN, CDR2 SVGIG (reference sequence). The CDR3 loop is CAWRGNEQFF. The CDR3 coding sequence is TGTGCCTGGAGAGGCAATGAGCAGTTCTTC.

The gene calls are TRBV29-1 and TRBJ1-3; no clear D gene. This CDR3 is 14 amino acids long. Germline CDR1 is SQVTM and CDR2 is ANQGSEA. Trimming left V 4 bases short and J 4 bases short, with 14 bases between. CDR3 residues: CSVVIPVPGNTIYF. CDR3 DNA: TGCAGCGTTGTGATACCAGTACCAGGAAACACCATATATTTT.

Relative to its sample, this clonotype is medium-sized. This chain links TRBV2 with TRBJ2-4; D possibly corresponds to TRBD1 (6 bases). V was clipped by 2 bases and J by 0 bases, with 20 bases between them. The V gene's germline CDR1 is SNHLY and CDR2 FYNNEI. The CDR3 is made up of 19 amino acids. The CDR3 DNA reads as TGTGCCAGCAGTGAATTGTGGGCCGTGACAGGACTAGCCAAAAACATTCAGTACTTC. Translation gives CASSELWAVTGLAKNIQYF.

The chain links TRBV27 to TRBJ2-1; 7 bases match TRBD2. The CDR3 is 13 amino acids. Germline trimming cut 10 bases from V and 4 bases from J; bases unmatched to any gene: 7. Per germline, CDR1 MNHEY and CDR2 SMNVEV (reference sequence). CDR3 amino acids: CATSRGTYNEQFF. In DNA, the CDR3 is TGTGCCACTTCGCGGGGGACTTACAATGAGCAGTTCTTC.

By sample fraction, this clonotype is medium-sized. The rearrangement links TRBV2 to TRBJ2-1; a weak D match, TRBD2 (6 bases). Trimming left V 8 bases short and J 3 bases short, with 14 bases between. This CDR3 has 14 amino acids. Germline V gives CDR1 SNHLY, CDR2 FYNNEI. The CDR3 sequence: CASGEVADYNEQFF. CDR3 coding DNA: TGTGCCAGCGGGGAAGTAGCGGACTACAATGAGCAGTTCTTC.

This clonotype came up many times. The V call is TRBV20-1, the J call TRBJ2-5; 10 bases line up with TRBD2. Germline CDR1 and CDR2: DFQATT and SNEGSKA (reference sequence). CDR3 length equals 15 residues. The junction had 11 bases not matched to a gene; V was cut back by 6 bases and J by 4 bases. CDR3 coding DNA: TGCAGTGCCTCAGGAGCGGGAGGGCCGGGAGAGACCCAGTACTTC. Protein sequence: CSASGAGGPGETQYF.